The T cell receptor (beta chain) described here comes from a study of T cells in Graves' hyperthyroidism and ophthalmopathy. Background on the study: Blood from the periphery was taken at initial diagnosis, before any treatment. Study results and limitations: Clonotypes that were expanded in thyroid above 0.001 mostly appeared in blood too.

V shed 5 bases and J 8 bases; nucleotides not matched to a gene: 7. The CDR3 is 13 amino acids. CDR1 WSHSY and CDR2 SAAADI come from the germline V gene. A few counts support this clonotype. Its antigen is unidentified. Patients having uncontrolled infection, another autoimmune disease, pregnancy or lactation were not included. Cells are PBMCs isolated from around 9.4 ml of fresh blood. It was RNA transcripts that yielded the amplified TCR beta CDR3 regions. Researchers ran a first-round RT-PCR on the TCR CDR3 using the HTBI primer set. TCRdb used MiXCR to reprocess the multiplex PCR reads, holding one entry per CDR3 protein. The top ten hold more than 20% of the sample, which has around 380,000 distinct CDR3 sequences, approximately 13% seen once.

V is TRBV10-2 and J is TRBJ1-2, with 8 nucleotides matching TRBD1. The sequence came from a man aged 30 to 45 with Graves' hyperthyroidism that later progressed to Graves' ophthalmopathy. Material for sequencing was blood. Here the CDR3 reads CASSTSGGYGYTF. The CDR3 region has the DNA TGCGCCAGCAGTACCTCAGGGGGCTACGGCTACACCTTC.